This entry lists 8 T cell receptor beta chains sequenced from one sample in a study of circulating CD8 cells and anti-PD-1 response in melanoma. Live CD3+CD8+TCRalphabeta+ cells were sorted into four subsets by PD-1 and/or TIGIT. The QIAseq Immune Repertoire TCR panel built the libraries from roughly 16 ng of total RNA. TCRdb re-analysed the reads in MiXCR, keeping a single row per CDR3 protein. The sample shows a few hundred distinct CDR3 sequences, roughly 4.3% of them seen only once. The sample was CD8+ T cells from PBMCs, taken at baseline or after one month of anti-PD-1 therapy (not recorded which). The receptors stem from a human donor with melanoma.

This clonotype is categorized as large. The chain couples TRBV21-1 to TRBJ2-6; TRBD1 reflects the table's D call only, with no check against the DNA. TRBV21-1 is assigned pseudogene status. This CDR3 region has 17 residues. CDR3 residues: CASRRGAFFSGANVLTF. The CDR3 region has the DNA TGTGCCAGCAGGCGGGGGGCCTTTTTTTCTGGGGCCAACGTCCTGACTTTC.

By frequency in the sample, this clonotype is large. This rearrangement joins TRBV10-3 to TRBJ1-4; D perhaps matches TRBD1 (6 bases). V lost 6 bases to trimming and J lost 8 bases, with 13 bases between them. CDR1 ENHRY and CDR2 SYGVKD come from the germline V gene. This CDR3 is built from 13 residues. As DNA, the CDR3 is TGTGCCATCAGCGCAGGGGACAAGGAAAAACTGTTTTTT. Residues: CAISAGDKEKLFF.

The chain links TRBV5-8 to TRBJ2-1; no reliable D call. Germline-derived CDR1 and CDR2 are SGHTS and YDEGEE. The CDR3 loop spans 13 amino acids. V was shortened by 1 base and J by 5 bases, with 7 bases between the two germline ends. CDR3 protein: CASSLWRNNEQFF. The DNA of the CDR3 is TGTGCCAGCAGCTTGTGGCGGAACAATGAGCAGTTCTTC.

By share of the sample, this clonotype is large. The CDR3 loop reads CATSPGPEPGELFF. CDR3 in DNA: TGTGCCACCAGTCCGGGCCCGGAACCCGGGGAGCTGTTTTTT. The chain carries TRBV15 and TRBJ2-2; D call uncertain. This CDR3 contains 14 residues. The germline CDR1 and CDR2 sequences are LNHNV and YYDKDF (reference sequence). V was trimmed by 6 bases and J by 6 bases, leaving 14 bases between them. Full variable domain (missing parts from reference TRBV15 and TRBJ2-2): DAMVIQNPRYQVTQFGKPVTLSCSQTLNHNVMYWYQQKSSQAPKLLFHYYDKDFNNEADTPDNFQSRRPNTSFCFLDIRSPGLGDTAMYLCATSPGPEPGELFFGEGSRLTVL.

By share, this clonotype counts as large (0.1 to 1%). This sequence joins TRBV7-2 and TRBJ2-2; 9 bases align to TRBD1. From germline, CDR1 is SGHTA and CDR2 FQGNSA. The trim removed 5 bases at V and 4 bases at J, leaving 8 bases unmatched. The CDR3 is 16 amino acids. The CDR3 DNA is TGTGCCAGCAGCCTCCGCATGACAGGGGGCACCGGGGAGCTGTTTTTT. Translated, it gives CASSLRMTGGTGELFF.

This clonotype rates as large (0.1 to 1%). This rearrangement joins TRBV27 to TRBJ1-2, with D uncertain. Per the germline V gene, CDR1 is MNHEY and CDR2 is SMNVEV (reference sequence). The ends were cut back, 5 bases at V and 2 bases at J, with 12 bases in the middle. This CDR3 region has 14 residues. The CDR3 DNA follows: TGTGCCAGCAGTATGACGGAAGGGAACTATGGCTACACCTTC. It translates to CASSMTEGNYGYTF.

By sample fraction, this clonotype is large. The chain has TRBV19 and TRBJ1-2; TRBD1 is a possible D gene (6 bases). The CDR3 runs 15 residues. CDR1 is LNHDA, CDR2 SQIVND, per germline (reference sequence). Trimming took 2 bases from V and 1 from J, leaving 11 bases between them. CDR3 nucleotide sequence: TGTGCCAGTAGTATAAAGGACAGATTTAACTATGGCTACACCTTC. This codes for CASSIKDRFNYGYTF.

By its share, this clonotype is large. The V call is TRBV4-1, the J call TRBJ1-1, with 7 nucleotides matching TRBD1. V was pared by 2 bases and J by 5 bases, with 8 bases of the junction left unmatched. The CDR3 has 15 residues. The germline V gene has CDR1 MGHRA and CDR2 YSYEKL. CDR3 bases: TGCGCCAGCAGCCAAATAGACAGGGAGGAGACTGAAGCTTTCTTT. As protein: CASSQIDREETEAFF.